This TCR beta chain was recorded in a study of cytomegalovirus exposure and HLA in healthy donors. This CDR3 is 15 amino acids long. The germline gives CDR1 LNHDA, CDR2 SQIVND (reference sequence). Deletions cut 3 bases from V and 0 bases from J, with 8 bases between. The PCR used 60 Vbeta and 13 Jbeta primers. Sequencing was performed with immunoSEQ multiplex PCR; in TCRdb, only in-frame clones are kept and a portion is missing. The table has about 160,000 clones, roughly 75% seen once; the top ten hold 1%. Study-wide results and limits: The study flagged roughly 150 TCR beta chains as cytomegalovirus-associated. Reported findings show TCR beta sequences accurately forecast HLA-A and HLA-B alleles in most subjects. Researchers reported in a later analysis that a missense DCLRE1C variant was tied to TCR beta V- and J-gene trimming.

Comments on this clone: Its specificity is not known.

The specimen was PBMCs. The chain couples TRBV19 to TRBJ2-2, with a possible D match to TRBD2 (5 bases). The receptor was derived from a woman aged 50 to 65 in good health and CMV-seropositive. The CDR3 nucleotides read TGTGCCAGTAGTATGTTGGGAGCGAACACCGGGGAGCTGTTTTTT. Translation gives CASSMLGANTGELFF.